The 32 T cell receptor beta chains listed next were all sequenced from one sample in a study of cytomegalovirus exposure and HLA in healthy donors. This PCR relied on a set of 60 Vbeta primers and 13 Jbeta primers. Clones were read by immunoSEQ multiplex PCR, and TCRdb kept only the in-frame ones, dropping some. This sample yields around 140,000 clones, of which roughly 73% are seen a single time; around 1% belongs to the top ten. Sequencing input: PBMCs. The receptors were gathered from a male donor in good health and CMV-seronegative.

The chain employs TRBV14 and TRBJ2-5, with TRBD2 matching 12 bases. Per germline, CDR1 SGHDN and CDR2 FVKESK. The J segment lost 5 bases and the V segment lost 4 bases, leaving 8 bases of the junction unmatched. The CDR3 covers 16 residues. CDR3 sequence reads: CASSLLAGGPKETQYF. The CDR3 DNA is TGTGCCAGCAGCCTCCTAGCGGGGGGGCCGAAGGAGACCCAGTACTTC.

This clone was observed a handful of times. As the CDR3 is not closed by the conserved phenylalanine or tryptophan, this likely results from a read error. The DNA is omitted, as the CDR3 cannot be located on it reliably, and the CDR3 follows TCRdb's listing. The gene calls are TRBV6-1 and TRBJ2-7; the table's D call, TRBD2, has no DNA check behind it. The CDR3 comprises 11 residues, both ends counted. The germline gives CDR1 MNHNS, CDR2 SASEGT. The CDR3 here is CASSEWGLVVS.

The V and J genes are TRBV11-2 and TRBJ2-5, with TRBD1 as a possible D gene (6 bases). Germline-derived CDR1 and CDR2 are SGHAT and FQNNGV. The V gene lost 3 bases and the J gene lost 2 bases, with 7 bases spanning the gap. This CDR3 has 13 amino acids. Here the CDR3 DNA reads TGTGCCAGCAGCTTGGACAGACAAGAGACCCAGTACTTC. This sequence encodes CASSLDRQETQYF.

This clone was observed a handful of times. The chain uses TRBV4-3 and TRBJ1-1; TRBD1 matches at 8 bases. CDR1 and CDR2 from the germline V gene are LGHNA and YSLEER. Trimming cost V 2 bases and J 2 bases; bases outside gene matches: 4. The CDR3 has 15 amino acids. The DNA for the CDR3 is TGCGCCAGCAGCCAACGGACAGGGCAAAACACTGAAGCTTTCTTT. It is translated as CASSQRTGQNTEAFF.

This clone has a single count. J is TRBJ2-7 and V is TRBV5-1; no clear D gene. V dropped 0 bases and J dropped 5 bases, with 15 bases sitting between them. Germline assignment: CDR1 SGHRS and CDR2 YFSETQ. This CDR3 is built from 15 residues. The CDR3 bases are TGCGCCAGCAGCTTGGCCCCCGGCGGTCCGAACGAGCAGTACTTC. This sequence encodes CASSLAPGGPNEQYF.

The chain couples TRBV9 to TRBJ2-3; TRBD1 might be the D (6 bases). The CDR3 runs to 17 residues. The ends were cut back, 1 base at V and 6 bases at J, with 21 bases in the middle. The germline V gene encodes CDR1 SGDLS and CDR2 YYNGEE. The DNA for the CDR3 is TGTGCCAGCAGCGTAAACCAGGGACATAAAAGGTCGGATACGCAGTATTTT. The encoded protein is CASSVNQGHKRSDTQYF. Full variable domain (rest looked up from reference TRBV9 and TRBJ2-3): DSGVTQTPKHLITATGQRVTLRCSPRSGDLSVYWYQQSLDQGLQFLIQYYNGEERAKGNILERFSAQQFPDLHSELNLSSLELGDSALYFCASSVNQGHKRSDTQYFGPGTRLTVL.

V is TRBV6-1 and J is TRBJ2-3; 10 bases are a match to TRBD1. This CDR3 is built from 14 residues. From germline, CDR1 is MNHNS and CDR2 SASEGT. The J segment lost 4 bases and the V segment lost 7 bases, leaving 5 bases of the junction unmatched. This chain's CDR3 is CASTGTGAPDTQYF. CDR3 in DNA: TGTGCCAGCACAGGGACAGGGGCCCCAGATACGCAGTATTTT.

The chain uses TRBV7-3 and TRBJ2-1, with TRBD2 matching 13 bases. J lost 9 bases, V lost 2 bases, and 4 bases had no gene match. The CDR3 spans 15 residues. The V gene's germline CDR1 is SGHTA and CDR2 FQGTGA. The CDR3 loop reads CASSLSGTSGAEQFF. The CDR3 DNA sequence: TGTGCCAGCAGCTTATCCGGGACTAGCGGGGCTGAGCAGTTCTTC.

Points on this clone: The same CDR3 arises from other DNA sequences in this sample as well. The chain joins TRBV18 to TRBJ1-1; D may be TRBD1 (6 bases). CDR3 length equals 12 residues. Germline CDR1 is KGHSH and CDR2 is LQKENI. V was pared by 3 bases and J by 8 bases, with 10 bases between. CDR3 DNA: TGTGCCAGCTCACCCTTGCAGGGGGAAGCTTTCTTT. Protein sequence: CASSPLQGEAFF. Using reference TRBV18 and TRBJ1-1 for the parts outside the CDR3, the full variable domain is NAGVMQNPRHLVRRRGQEARLRCSPMKGHSHVYWYRQLPEEGLKFMVYLQKENIIDESGMPKERFSAEFPKEGPSILRIQQVVRGDSAAYFCASSPLQGEAFFGQGTRLTVV.

The chain links TRBV6-5 to TRBJ2-1, with D uncertain. Germline V gene sequence: CDR1 MNHEY, CDR2 SVGAGI. The ends were cut back, 2 bases at V and 4 bases at J, with 12 bases in the middle. The CDR3 contains 15 residues. CDR3 protein: CASSYQPNSYNEQFF. The CDR3 DNA reads as TGTGCCAGCAGTTACCAACCGAACAGTTACAATGAGCAGTTCTTC.

The chain uses TRBV6-5 and TRBJ1-1, with D possibly matching TRBD1 (6 bases). CDR1 is MNHEY and CDR2 is SVGAGI in the germline V gene. V was pared by 2 bases and J by 5 bases, with 12 bases between. This CDR3 comprises 14 residues. DNA of the CDR3: TGTGCCAGCAGTTACGGGGGCGAGGAGACTGAAGCTTTCTTT. Translated, it gives CASSYGGEETEAFF.

This chain connects TRBV5-6 to TRBJ1-6, with 7 nucleotides matching TRBD1. This CDR3 has 14 residues. Trimming removed 0 bases from V and 9 bases from J; junction bases left unmatched: 3. CDR1 and CDR2 (germline): SGHDT, YYEEEE. In DNA form, the CDR3 reads TGTGCCAGCAGCTTGGCACAGGGGAGTTCACCCCTCCACTTT. Its protein is CASSLAQGSSPLHF.

The chain joins TRBV10-3 to TRBJ1-2, with 8 bases fitting TRBD1. Germline CDR1 is ENHRY and CDR2 is SYGVKD. J was trimmed by 4 bases and V by 0 bases; bases with no gene match: 4. There are 15 residues in the CDR3. CDR3 sequence: CAISESAGGSYGYTF. The DNA of the CDR3 is TGTGCCATCAGTGAGTCGGCAGGGGGCAGCTATGGCTACACCTTC.

The gene calls are TRBV20-1 and TRBJ1-2; unclear D gene. Germline CDR1 is DFQATT and CDR2 is SNEGSKA (reference sequence). The V end lost 0 bases, the J end lost 8 bases, and 7 bases lay between the germline ends. The CDR3 runs 11 residues. In nucleotides, the CDR3 is TGCAGTGCTAGAGACAATTTGGGCTACACCTTC. Amino acids: CSARDNLGYTF.

The chain recombines TRBV5-1 with TRBJ2-2, with 7 bases fitting TRBD2. Germline V gene sequence: CDR1 SGHRS, CDR2 YFSETQ. This CDR3 comprises 15 residues. J gave up 1 base and V 9 bases, and 9 bases lay outside the gene matches. The CDR3 spells CATSSGTMNTGELFF. The DNA for the CDR3 is TGCGCCACCTCGTCGGGGACTATGAACACCGGGGAGCTGTTTTTT.

The rearrangement joins TRBV7-2 to TRBJ2-1, with 10 bases fitting TRBD2. V dropped 1 base and J dropped 6; count of bases not matched to a gene: 6. The CDR3 totals 16 residues. Per the germline V gene, CDR1 is SGHTA and CDR2 is FQGNSA. In DNA, the CDR3 is TGTGCCAGCAGCTTAGAATGGACTAGCGGCCTCAATGAGCAGTTCTTC. Its protein product is CASSLEWTSGLNEQFF. The full variable domain, with the rest looked up from reference TRBV7-2 and TRBJ2-1, is GAGVSQSPSNKVTEKGKDVELRCDPISGHTALYWYRQSLGQGLEFLIYFQGNSAPDKSGLPSDRFSAERTGGSVSTLTIQRTQQEDSAVYLCASSLEWTSGLNEQFFGPGTRLTVL.

The V and J genes are TRBV29-1 and TRBJ1-6; 7 nucleotides agree with TRBD1. From germline, CDR1 is SQVTM and CDR2 ANQGSEA. The J segment lost 1 base and the V segment lost 5 bases, leaving 5 bases of the junction unmatched. This CDR3 comprises 15 residues. The DNA for the CDR3 is TGCAGCGTTCTGACAGGGTCGTCCTATAATTCACCCCTCCACTTT. It translates to CSVLTGSSYNSPLHF.

This clone was seen more than once but under ten times. The chain uses TRBV12-5 and TRBJ2-3, with 12 nucleotides matching TRBD2. Unmatched junction bases numbered 10, after V lost 6 bases and J lost 0 bases. The germline CDR1 and CDR2 sequences are LGHNT and FRNRAP. The CDR3 consists of 18 residues. The DNA of the CDR3 is TGTGCTAGTGGCCCCGGGACTAGCGGGTCCTCTAGCACAGATACGCAGTATTTT. It encodes CASGPGTSGSSSTDTQYF.

The rearrangement joins TRBV2 to TRBJ2-3; 10 positions agree with TRBD1. J gave up 1 base and V 6 bases, and 4 bases lay outside the gene matches. The CDR3 is 15 residues long. Germline loops: CDR1 SNHLY, CDR2 FYNNEI. CDR3 nucleotides: TGTGCCAGCAGAGGCGGGACAGGGGGCACAGATACGCAGTATTTT. This encodes CASRGGTGGTDTQYF.

This chain connects TRBV4-1 to TRBJ2-2, with D perhaps matching TRBD2 (6 bases). V gave up 4 bases and J gave up 5 bases, with 14 bases separating them. The CDR3 has 15 residues. Germline assignment: CDR1 MGHRA and CDR2 YSYEKL. The CDR3: CASSPQEGLTGELFF. DNA for the CDR3: TGCGCCAGCAGCCCACAGGAGGGTTTGACCGGGGAGCTGTTTTTT.

This clone was found a few times. The chain uses TRBV10-3 and TRBJ2-7; 7 bases match TRBD1. Trimming took 7 bases from V and 2 from J; bases not matched to a gene: 2. Looked up from germline, CDR1 is ENHRY and CDR2 is SYGVKD. This CDR3 region has 12 residues. CDR3 region: CAINTGAYEQYF. DNA of the CDR3: TGTGCCATCAATACAGGGGCCTACGAGCAGTACTTC.

This clone was counted between two and nine times. This chain uses TRBV7-6 with TRBJ2-1; 7 nucleotides match TRBD2. The CDR3 covers 14 residues. Germline values: CDR1 SGHVS, CDR2 FNYEAQ. The V gene end was trimmed by 2 bases and the J gene end by 10 bases; junction bases not matched to a gene: 8. Written as DNA, the CDR3 is TGTGCCAGCAGCTTAAACGGGGGGAATAGCGAGCAGTTCTTC. Translating it yields CASSLNGGNSEQFF. Drawing the rest from reference TRBV7-6 and TRBJ2-1, the complete variable domain is GAGVSQSPRYKVTKRGQDVALRCDPISGHVSLYWYRQALGQGPEFLTYFNYEAQQDKSGLPNDRFSAERPEGSISTLTIQRTEQRDSAMYRCASSLNGGNSEQFFGPGTRLTVL.

This sequence joins TRBV11-3 and TRBJ1-1, with TRBD1 matching 8 bases. The V segment lost 3 bases and the J segment 1 base; nucleotides outside the gene matches: 1. Per germline, CDR1 SGHNT and CDR2 YENEEA. This CDR3 spans 14 amino acids. The CDR3 spells CASSFDRGNTEAFF. The CDR3 bases are TGTGCCAGCAGCTTCGACAGGGGGAACACTGAAGCTTTCTTT.

This clone has just a few counts. The rearrangement uses TRBV4-3 and TRBJ1-6, with a tentative D call TRBD1 (5 bases). CDR3 size: 14 residues. Trimming removed 2 bases at V and 5 bases at J, with 7 bases between. The V gene's germline CDR1 is LGHNA and CDR2 YSLEER. Written as DNA, the CDR3 is TGCGCCAGCAGCCAATGGACAAATAATTCACCCCTCCACTTT. Translation: CASSQWTNNSPLHF.

The CDR3 reads CATRSLAGRFEQYF. CDR3 DNA sequence: TGTGCCACCCGATCACTAGCGGGGCGATTCGAGCAGTACTTC. The chain uses TRBV6-5 and TRBJ2-7, with 10 bases identical to TRBD2. The CDR3 totals 14 residues. CDR1 is MNHEY and CDR2 is SVGAGI in the germline V gene. V lost 10 bases and J lost 6; bases outside the gene matches: 12.

This clone was recorded a few times. The gene calls are TRBV2 and TRBJ2-7; 7 bases fit TRBD1. This CDR3 region has 13 residues. The V segment lost 5 bases and the J segment 5 bases; nucleotides outside the gene matches: 6. Germline loops: CDR1 SNHLY, CDR2 FYNNEI. This chain's CDR3 is CASSSTGVHEQYF. The CDR3 region has the DNA TGTGCCAGCAGTTCAACAGGGGTCCACGAGCAGTACTTC. Using reference TRBV2 and TRBJ2-7 for the parts outside the CDR3, the full variable domain is EPEVTQTPSHQVTQMGQEVILRCVPISNHLYFYWYRQILGQKVEFLVSFYNNEISEKSEIFDDQFSVERPDGSNFTLKIRSTKLEDSAMYFCASSSTGVHEQYFGPGTRLTVT.

This clone has just a few counts. The chain combines TRBV5-6 with TRBJ1-2, with D perhaps TRBD1 (5 bases). The CDR3 loop spans 13 amino acids. V was pared by 2 bases and J by 6 bases, with 11 bases between. Germline CDR1 is SGHDT and CDR2 is YYEEEE. The CDR3 region is CASSFQGGDGYTF. CDR3 DNA: TGTGCCAGCAGCTTTCAGGGTGGCGATGGCTACACCTTC.

V usage is TRBV5-1 and J usage is TRBJ2-1; D ambiguous. The CDR3 length is 13 residues. Per the germline V gene, CDR1 is SGHRS and CDR2 is YFSETQ. Trimming shortened V by 0 bases and J by 5 bases, and 6 bases separated the two germline ends. CDR3 nucleotide sequence: TGCGCCAGCAGCTTGGACGGAGACAATGAGCAGTTCTTC. Residues: CASSLDGDNEQFF.

This clone has just a few counts. This sequence joins TRBV4-3 and TRBJ1-4; 8 bases agree with TRBD1. Per germline, CDR1 LGHNA and CDR2 YSLEER. J lost 6 bases, V lost 0 bases, and 3 bases had no gene match. This CDR3 spans 15 amino acids. CDR3 DNA: TGCGCCAGCAGCCAAGACTCAGGGGGCGATGAAAAACTGTTTTTT. Protein product: CASSQDSGGDEKLFF.

The V gene is TRBV7-9, the J gene TRBJ1-2; perhaps TRBD1 as D (5 bases). The length of the CDR3 is 13 residues. Germline CDR1 is SEHNR and CDR2 is FQNEAQ (reference sequence). The ends were cut back, 4 bases at V and 2 bases at J, with 8 bases in the middle. CDR3 DNA: TGTGCCAGCAGCTACCAGGGAAACTATGGCTACACCTTC. Amino acid sequence: CASSYQGNYGYTF.

The rearrangement links TRBV18 to TRBJ1-6; D not resolved. CDR1 and CDR2 from the germline V gene are KGHSH and LQKENI. The CDR3 has 17 amino acids. Between the trimmed V and J ends, which lost 1 base and 0 bases, there was a span of 10 bases. The CDR3 DNA reads as TGTGCCAGCTCACCACTCCCGCTCGGCTCCTATAATTCACCCCTCCACTTT. Translation gives CASSPLPLGSYNSPLHF.

The CDR3 loop reads CASSPKQAGYNEQFF. In DNA form, the CDR3 reads TGTGCCAGCAGCCCAAAGCAGGCCGGATACAATGAGCAGTTCTTC. The chain recombines TRBV5-8 with TRBJ2-1; D remains ambiguous. The V end was cut by 4 bases, the J end by 4 bases, with 15 bases between. Germline assignment: CDR1 SGHTS and CDR2 YDEGEE. The CDR3 has 15 amino acids.